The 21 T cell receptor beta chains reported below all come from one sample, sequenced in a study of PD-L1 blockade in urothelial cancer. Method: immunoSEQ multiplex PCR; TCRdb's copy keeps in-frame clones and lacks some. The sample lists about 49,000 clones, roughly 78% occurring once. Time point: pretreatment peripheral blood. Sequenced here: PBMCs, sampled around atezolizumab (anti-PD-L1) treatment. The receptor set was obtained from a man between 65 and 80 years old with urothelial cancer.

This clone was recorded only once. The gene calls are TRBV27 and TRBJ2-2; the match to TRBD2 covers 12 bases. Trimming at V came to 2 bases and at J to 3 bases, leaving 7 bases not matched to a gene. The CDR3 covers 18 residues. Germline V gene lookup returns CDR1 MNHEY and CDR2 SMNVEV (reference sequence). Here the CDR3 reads CASSLPPGLAGHTGELFF. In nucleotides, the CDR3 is TGTGCCAGCAGTTTACCCCCGGGACTAGCGGGCCACACCGGGGAGCTGTTTTTT.

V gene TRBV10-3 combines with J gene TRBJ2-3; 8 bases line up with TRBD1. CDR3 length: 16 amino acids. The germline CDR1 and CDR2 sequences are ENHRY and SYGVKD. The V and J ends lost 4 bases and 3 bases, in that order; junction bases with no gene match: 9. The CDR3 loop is CAISAAGGIETDTQYF. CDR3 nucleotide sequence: TGTGCCATCAGTGCGGCAGGGGGCATAGAAACAGATACGCAGTATTTT.

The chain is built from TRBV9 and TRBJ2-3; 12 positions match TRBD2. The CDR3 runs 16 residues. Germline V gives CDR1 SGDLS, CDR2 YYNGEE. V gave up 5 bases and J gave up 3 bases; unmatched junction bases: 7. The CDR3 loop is CASSPTSGSRTDTQYF. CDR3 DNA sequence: TGTGCCAGCAGTCCGACTAGCGGGAGTCGAACAGATACGCAGTATTTT.

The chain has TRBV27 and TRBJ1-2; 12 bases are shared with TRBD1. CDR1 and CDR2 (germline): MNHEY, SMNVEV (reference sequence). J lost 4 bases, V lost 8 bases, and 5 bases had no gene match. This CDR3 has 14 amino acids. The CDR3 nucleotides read TGTGCCAGCGGGGACAGGGGGCATCGCTATGGCTACACCTTC. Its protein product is CASGDRGHRYGYTF.

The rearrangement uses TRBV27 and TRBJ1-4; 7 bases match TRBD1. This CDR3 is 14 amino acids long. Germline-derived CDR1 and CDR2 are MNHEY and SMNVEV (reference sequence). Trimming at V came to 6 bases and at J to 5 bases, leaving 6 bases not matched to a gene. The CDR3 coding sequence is TGTGCCAGCAGACAACAGGGGATAAATGAAAAACTGTTTTTT. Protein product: CASRQQGINEKLFF.

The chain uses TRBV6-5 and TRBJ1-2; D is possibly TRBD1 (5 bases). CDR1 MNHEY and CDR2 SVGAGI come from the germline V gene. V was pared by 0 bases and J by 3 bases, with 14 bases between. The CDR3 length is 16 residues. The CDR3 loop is CASSYSYAGSYYGYTF. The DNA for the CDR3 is TGTGCCAGCAGTTACTCGTATGCAGGGTCTTACTATGGCTACACCTTC.

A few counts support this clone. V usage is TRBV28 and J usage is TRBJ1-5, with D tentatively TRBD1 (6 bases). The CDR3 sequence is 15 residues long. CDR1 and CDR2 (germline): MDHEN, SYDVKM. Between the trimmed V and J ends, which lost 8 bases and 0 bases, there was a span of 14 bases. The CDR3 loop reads CASSFTGISNQPQHF. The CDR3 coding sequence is TGTGCCAGCTCCTTCACAGGGATTAGCAATCAGCCCCAGCATTTT.

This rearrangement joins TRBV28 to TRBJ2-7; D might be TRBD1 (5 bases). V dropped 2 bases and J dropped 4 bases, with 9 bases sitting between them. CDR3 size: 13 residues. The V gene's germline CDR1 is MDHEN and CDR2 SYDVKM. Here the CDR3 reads CASSLRQQYEQYF. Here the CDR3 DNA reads TGTGCCAGCAGTTTAAGACAGCAATACGAGCAGTACTTC.

The DNA for the CDR3 is TGTGCCAGCAAGCTGGGGCCGGGCACTGAAGCTTTCTTT. As protein: CASKLGPGTEAFF. The chain has TRBV6-4 and TRBJ1-1; maybe TRBD1 (5 bases). This CDR3 comprises 13 residues. Germline V CDR1 and CDR2: MRHNA, SNTAGT. V was trimmed by 7 bases and J by 4 bases, leaving 13 bases between them.

The CDR3 region has the DNA TGCGCCACACTTACAGTGGAAGGCCCCAATCAGCCCCAGCATTTT. It specifies CATLTVEGPNQPQHF. This chain joins TRBV5-1 and TRBJ1-5; no firm D call. This CDR3 spans 15 amino acids. CDR1 SGHRS and CDR2 YFSETQ come from the germline V gene. The V end lost 9 bases, the J end lost 3 bases, and 19 bases lay between the germline ends.

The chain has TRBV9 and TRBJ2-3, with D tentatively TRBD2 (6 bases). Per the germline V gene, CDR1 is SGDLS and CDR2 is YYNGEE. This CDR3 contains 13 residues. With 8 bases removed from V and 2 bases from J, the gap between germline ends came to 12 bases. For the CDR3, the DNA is TGTGCCAGTCGGGACTCATACACAGATACGCAGTATTTT. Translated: CASRDSYTDTQYF.

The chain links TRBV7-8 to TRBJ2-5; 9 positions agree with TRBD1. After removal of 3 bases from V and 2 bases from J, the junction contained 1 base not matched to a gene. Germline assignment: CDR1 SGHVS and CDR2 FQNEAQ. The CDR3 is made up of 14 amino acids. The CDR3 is CASSLDRGQETQYF. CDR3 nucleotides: TGTGCCAGCAGCTTGGACAGGGGACAAGAGACCCAGTACTTC.

This chain's CDR3 is CASASSMETGWLGNTEAFF. CDR3 nucleotides: TGTGCCAGCGCGTCGAGCATGGAGACAGGGTGGTTAGGGAACACTGAAGCTTTCTTT. This chain connects TRBV18 to TRBJ1-1, with TRBD1 matching over 7 bases. V dropped 8 bases and J dropped 1; count of bases not matched to a gene: 22. There are 19 residues in the CDR3. Germline lookup yields CDR1 KGHSH and CDR2 LQKENI.

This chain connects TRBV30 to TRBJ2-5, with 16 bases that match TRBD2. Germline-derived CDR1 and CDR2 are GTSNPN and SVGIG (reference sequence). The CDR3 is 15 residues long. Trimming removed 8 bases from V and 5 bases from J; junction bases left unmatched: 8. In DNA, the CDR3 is TGTGCCGGCGGGACTAGCGGGAGGGCCTGGGAGACCCAGTACTTC. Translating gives CAGGTSGRAWETQYF. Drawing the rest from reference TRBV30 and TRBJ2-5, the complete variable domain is SQTIHQWPATLVQPVGSPLSLECTVEGTSNPNLYWYRQAAGRGLQLLFYSVGIGQISSEVPQNLSASRPQDRQFILSSKKLLLSDSGFYLCAGGTSGRAWETQYFGPGTRLLVL.

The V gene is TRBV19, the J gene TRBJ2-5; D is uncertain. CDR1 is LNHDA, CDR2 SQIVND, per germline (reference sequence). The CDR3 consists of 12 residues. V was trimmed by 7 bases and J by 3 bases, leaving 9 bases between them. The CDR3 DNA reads TGTGCCAGTACTGACAAAAAAGAGACCCAGTACTTC. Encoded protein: CASTDKKETQYF.

DNA of the CDR3: TGTGCCAGCAGCCCCAGGGGAGGGGGAAGCACAGATACGCAGTATTTT. It codes for CASSPRGGGSTDTQYF. The gene calls are TRBV7-6 and TRBJ2-3, with D perhaps TRBD2 (7 bases). Trimming stripped 5 bases from V and 0 bases from J, with 15 bases between. CDR3 size: 16 residues. Germline V CDR1 and CDR2: SGHVS, FNYEAQ.

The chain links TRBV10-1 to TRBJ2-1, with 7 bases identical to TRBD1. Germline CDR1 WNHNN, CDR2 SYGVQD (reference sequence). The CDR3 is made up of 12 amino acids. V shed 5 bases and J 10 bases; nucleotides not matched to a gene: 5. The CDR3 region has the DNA TGCGCCAGCAGTCGGGACAGCCGAGAGCAGTTCTTC. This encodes CASSRDSREQFF.

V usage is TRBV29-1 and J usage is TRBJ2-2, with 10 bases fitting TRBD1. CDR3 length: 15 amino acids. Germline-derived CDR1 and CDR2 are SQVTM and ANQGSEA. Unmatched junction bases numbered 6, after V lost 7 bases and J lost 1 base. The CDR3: CSATTGGGNTGELFF. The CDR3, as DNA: TGCAGCGCCACGACAGGGGGCGGGAACACCGGGGAGCTGTTTTTT.

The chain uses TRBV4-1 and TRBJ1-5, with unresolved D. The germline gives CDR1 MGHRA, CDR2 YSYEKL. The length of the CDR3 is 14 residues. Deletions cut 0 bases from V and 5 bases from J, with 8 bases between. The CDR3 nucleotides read TGCGCCAGCAGCCAAGATCCCGGGGATCAGCCCCAGCATTTT. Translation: CASSQDPGDQPQHF.

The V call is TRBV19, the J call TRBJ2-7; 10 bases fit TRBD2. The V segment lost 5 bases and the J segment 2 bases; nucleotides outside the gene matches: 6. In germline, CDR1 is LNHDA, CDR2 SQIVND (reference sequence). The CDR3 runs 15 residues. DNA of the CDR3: TGTGCCAGTAGTCCCGGACTAGCGGCCACCTACGAGCAGTACTTC. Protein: CASSPGLAATYEQYF.

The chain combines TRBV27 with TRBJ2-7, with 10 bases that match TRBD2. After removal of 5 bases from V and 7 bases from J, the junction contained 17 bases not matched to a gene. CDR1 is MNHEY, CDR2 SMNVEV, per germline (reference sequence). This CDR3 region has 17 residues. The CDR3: CASSPRTSGHVNSEQYF. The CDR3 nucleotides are TGTGCCAGCAGTCCCCGGACTAGCGGTCACGTTAATTCGGAGCAGTACTTC.